This T cell receptor beta chain came from a study of human T cells and chemical hapten exposure. Overall study results and limits: Patch test score showed a positive correlation with PT1 expanded TCR counts.

The library attached unique molecular identifiers to individual cDNA molecules. MiXCR, run by TCRdb on the RACE reads, gives a single entry per CDR3 protein. Of approximately 260,000 distinct CDR3 sequences listed, approximately 8.4% are singletons. This sample's time point: pre-sensitization, week 0. The treatment: therapeutic diphenylcyclopropenone sensitization with weekly scalp DPC. Unfractionated whole blood was the source of the extracted total RNA. With respect to this clonotype: Its matching antigen is unknown.

The CDR3 is 14 residues long. V trimming: 2 bases; J trimming: 0 bases; junction bases outside the gene matches: 1. The sequencing used whole blood, collected in connection with sensitization to the hapten diphenylcyclopropenone (DPC). This TCR was sampled from a woman aged 40 to 55 with alopecia areata. Some clones in this sample may be carry-over from other donors' samples. This chain connects TRBV12-3 or TRBV12-4 to TRBJ2-7; 7 positions match TRBD2. The CDR3 coding sequence is TGTGCCAGCAGTTTAAGGGAGGGCTCCTACGAGCAGTACTTC. Translation: CASSLREGSYEQYF.